The clone carrying this TCR beta chain was counted ten times or more. The target antigen is unknown. The data were taken from a study of T cells in Graves' hyperthyroidism and ophthalmopathy. General study points: Clonotypes that were expanded in thyroid above 0.001 mostly appeared in blood too.

Germline CDR1 is KGHSH and CDR2 is LQKENI. V lost 8 bases, J lost 1 base, and 9 bases lay in between. This CDR3 is built from 13 residues. Researchers amplified the TCR beta CDR3 regions from RNA transcripts. The primer set for the first-round RT-PCR of the TCR CDR3 was HTBI. TCRdb redid the calling of the multiplex PCR reads with MiXCR, one entry per CDR3 protein. Of about 590,000 distinct CDR3 sequences listed, around 16% are singletons. Thyroid ultrasound and orbital computed tomography, with clinical symptoms and serum thyroxine and TRAb, informed diagnoses. Sequenced sample: blood. This chain connects TRBV18 to TRBJ1-5; perhaps TRBD1 as D (6 bases). The source is a woman between 25 and 40 years old with Graves' hyperthyroidism. The CDR3 DNA follows: TGTGCCAGCAGCCAGGGGAGCAATCAGCCCCAGCATTTT. It specifies CASSQGSNQPQHF. Combining the CDR3 with reference TRBV18 and TRBJ1-5 gives the whole variable domain NAGVMQNPRHLVRRRGQEARLRCSPMKGHSHVYWYRQLPEEGLKFMVYLQKENIIDESGMPKERFSAEFPKEGPSILRIQQVVRGDSAAYFCASSQGSNQPQHFGDGTRLSIL.